This TCR beta chain was retrieved from a study of CD8+CD57+ T cells in acquired aplastic anemia. Study information: Yields of DNA that came from sorted CD4+ and CD8+ cells averaged roughly 3.2 ug. General study results and limits: Between patients and controls, CD8+ Simpson's diversity did not vary significantly. Shared by patients and controls, just under 30 CD8+ CDR3s were abundant in patients.

Genomic DNA acted as the template from which TCR beta VDJ combination and CDR3 sequence profiling were carried out. TCRdb itself ran the reads through MiXCR, one entry per CDR3 protein. The table lists 98,000 or so distinct CDR3 sequences, 40% to 60% of them singletons. This clonotype was recorded many times. The antigen is unknown. This CDR3 has 12 amino acids. V lost 1 base and J lost 5, with 5 bases in between. The V call is TRBV12-3 or TRBV12-4, the J call TRBJ1-1; no definite D call. This TCR was recovered from a human donor in good health, serving as a control. Sequenced sample: sorted CD4+, CD8+, or CD8+CD57+ T cells (not recorded which) from PBMCs. This CDR3 reads CASSLGLTEAFF. As DNA, the CDR3 is TGTGCCAGCAGTTTAGGGTTGACTGAAGCTTTCTTT.